Listed below are T cell receptor beta chains from one sample, sequenced in a study of blood T cell repertoires in COVID-19. The data were produced by immunoSEQ multiplex PCR, yet TCRdb's version contains in-frame clones alone and is incomplete. In the table there are 200,000 or so clones, about 82% of which are singletons. Sequenced input: peripheral blood. These receptors were taken from a man aged 60-69 years with COVID-19, enrolled during active disease. Both conserved end residues are part of each CDR3. Fields, in order: V gene, clone size, J gene, D gene, CDR3 DNA, CDR3 protein. The D gene is left open where the match is weak. Size values are once, few and many counts, or a class for expanded clones, and some rows have none.

v_gene: TRBV5-1; abundance: NA; j_gene: TRBJ1-4; d_gene: TRBD1; CDR3nt: TGCGCCAGCGGACAGGGAAGCGCTAATGAAAAACTGTTTTTT; CDR3aa: CASGQGSANEKLFF
v_gene: TRBV5-1; abundance: once; j_gene: TRBJ1-4; d_gene: TRBD1; CDR3nt: TGCGCCAGCAGACTGGCGGGACAGCTATCAAATGAAAAACTGTTTTTT; CDR3aa: CASRLAGQLSNEKLFF
v_gene: TRBV5-1; abundance: NA; j_gene: TRBJ2-3; d_gene: NA; CDR3nt: TGCGCCAGCAGCTTAGAGGACACCAACACAGATACGCAGTATTTT; CDR3aa: CASSLEDTNTDTQYF
v_gene: TRBV11-2; abundance: NA; j_gene: TRBJ1-5; d_gene: NA; CDR3nt: TGTGCCAGCAGCTTAAACACAGGACGCAATCAGCCCCAGCATTTT; CDR3aa: CASSLNTGRNQPQHF
v_gene: TRBV27; abundance: NA; j_gene: TRBJ2-2; d_gene: TRBD2; CDR3nt: TGTGCCAGCATCCCTAGCGGGAGTTTTGGCGGGGAGCTGTTTTTT; CDR3aa: CASIPSGSFGGELFF
v_gene: TRBV6-5; abundance: NA; j_gene: TRBJ2-5; d_gene: TRBD1; CDR3nt: TGTGCCAGCAGTTTCGACAGGGAAGAGACCCAGTACTTC; CDR3aa: CASSFDREETQYF
v_gene: TRBV28; abundance: NA; j_gene: TRBJ1-5; d_gene: TRBD1; CDR3nt: TGTGCCAGCAGTCCAGGACAGGGAGGGAACAATCAGCCCCAGCATTTT; CDR3aa: CASSPGQGGNNQPQHF
v_gene: TRBV7-2; abundance: once; j_gene: TRBJ1-5; d_gene: NA; CDR3nt: TGTGCCAGCAGCTTACCGGGGGGCCGCAATCAGCCCCAGCATTTT; CDR3aa: CASSLPGGRNQPQHF
v_gene: TRBV21-1; abundance: NA; j_gene: TRBJ1-2; d_gene: NA; CDR3nt: TGTGCCAGCATACCAGGGAACTATGGCTACACCTTC; CDR3aa: CASIPGNYGYTF
v_gene: TRBV5-1; abundance: NA; j_gene: TRBJ1-6; d_gene: NA; CDR3nt: TGCGCCAGCAGCTTAGGGGGGGGACCCCTCCACTTT; CDR3aa: CASSLGGGPLHF
v_gene: TRBV27; abundance: NA; j_gene: TRBJ1-1; d_gene: NA; CDR3nt: TGTGCCAGCAGCTCACGGGATCGGGGATGGTACACTGAAGCTTTCTTT; CDR3aa: CASSSRDRGWYTEAFF
v_gene: TRBV5-4; abundance: NA; j_gene: TRBJ2-5; d_gene: TRBD1; CDR3nt: TGTGCCAGCAGCCGACAGGGAGCGGAGACCCAGTACTTC; CDR3aa: CASSRQGAETQYF
v_gene: TRBV7-9; abundance: NA; j_gene: TRBJ1-4; d_gene: NA; CDR3nt: TGTGCCAGCAGCTTAACAGGCCAGAATGAAAAACTGTTTTTT; CDR3aa: CASSLTGQNEKLFF
v_gene: TRBV6-5; abundance: once; j_gene: TRBJ1-1; d_gene: NA; CDR3nt: TGTGCCAGCAGTTACACAGTTAGGGGCACTGAAGCTTTCTTT; CDR3aa: CASSYTVRGTEAFF
v_gene: TRBV28; abundance: NA; j_gene: TRBJ1-4; d_gene: TRBD1; CDR3nt: TGTGCCAGCAGGGAACAGGGGCGGGGTGAAAAACTGTTTTTT; CDR3aa: CASREQGRGEKLFF
v_gene: TRBV12-3/TRBV12-4; abundance: NA; j_gene: TRBJ1-5; d_gene: NA; CDR3nt: TGTGCCAGCAGCCAAAACGAGAATCAGCCCCAGCATTTT; CDR3aa: CASSQNENQPQHF
v_gene: TRBV6-1; abundance: NA; j_gene: TRBJ1-5; d_gene: NA; CDR3nt: TGTGCCAGCAGCACGCCTCAGGGAAGTCAGCCCCAGCATTTT; CDR3aa: CASSTPQGSQPQHF
v_gene: TRBV5-1; abundance: NA; j_gene: TRBJ2-1; d_gene: NA; CDR3nt: TGCGCCAGCAGCTACAGGGAATTCGCCTACAATGAGCAGTTCTTC; CDR3aa: CASSYREFAYNEQFF
v_gene: TRBV29-1; abundance: NA; j_gene: TRBJ1-2; d_gene: NA; CDR3nt: TGCAGCGTTGTACCCAGATTCGATCCAAACTATGGCTACACCTTC; CDR3aa: CSVVPRFDPNYGYTF
v_gene: TRBV29-1; abundance: few; j_gene: TRBJ2-7; d_gene: TRBD2; CDR3nt: TGCAGCGTTGTCGAGGGAGCGGGGGGCGAGCAGTACTTC; CDR3aa: CSVVEGAGGEQYF
v_gene: TRBV5-1; abundance: NA; j_gene: TRBJ2-7; d_gene: TRBD1; CDR3nt: TGCGCCAGCAGCCTAGGACAGGAAGAGTACTTC; CDR3aa: CASSLGQEEYF
v_gene: TRBV10-3; abundance: NA; j_gene: TRBJ2-7; d_gene: TRBD2; CDR3nt: TGTGCCATCAGCCCGGCCAGCGGGAATTGGTACTTC; CDR3aa: CAISPASGNWYF
v_gene: TRBV6-5; abundance: NA; j_gene: TRBJ1-1; d_gene: NA; CDR3nt: TGTGCCAGCAGTTACTCTTCAGGTGAAGCTTTCTTT; CDR3aa: CASSYSSGEAFF
v_gene: TRBV6-5; abundance: NA; j_gene: TRBJ2-2; d_gene: NA; CDR3nt: TGTGCCAGCAGTTACTCGAGTGAGAGAGGGACCGGGGAGCTGTTTTTT; CDR3aa: CASSYSSERGTGELFF
v_gene: TRBV27; abundance: NA; j_gene: TRBJ2-1; d_gene: TRBD2; CDR3nt: TGTGCCAGCAGTTTGACTAGCGGGAGGGTTTTCGAGCAGTTCTTC; CDR3aa: CASSLTSGRVFEQFF
v_gene: TRBV6-6; abundance: once; j_gene: TRBJ2-7; d_gene: NA; CDR3nt: TGTGCCAGCAGTTACTGGGGGCTGTCCTACGAGCAGTACTTC; CDR3aa: CASSYWGLSYEQYF
v_gene: TRBV27; abundance: once; j_gene: TRBJ1-1; d_gene: NA; CDR3nt: TGTGCCAGCAGTGCCCGATTCGGTGTATTGAACACTGAAGCTTTCTTT; CDR3aa: CASSARFGVLNTEAFF
v_gene: TRBV29-1; abundance: NA; j_gene: TRBJ1-5; d_gene: NA; CDR3nt: TGCAGCGTCGCTGACAGGCGAGATCAGCCCCAGCATTTT; CDR3aa: CSVADRRDQPQHF
v_gene: TRBV7-9; abundance: NA; j_gene: TRBJ2-2; d_gene: NA; CDR3nt: TGTGCCAGCAGTCGTACCGGGGAGCTGTTTTTT; CDR3aa: CASSRTGELFF
v_gene: TRBV2; abundance: NA; j_gene: TRBJ1-1; d_gene: NA; CDR3nt: TGTGCCAGCGCCGACACCTTGAACACTGAAGCTTTCTTT; CDR3aa: CASADTLNTEAFF
v_gene: TRBV27; abundance: NA; j_gene: TRBJ1-2; d_gene: NA; CDR3nt: TGTGCCAGCAAGCCTGACTGGATCTCTAACTATGGCTACACCTTC; CDR3aa: CASKPDWISNYGYTF
v_gene: TRBV19; abundance: NA; j_gene: TRBJ1-1; d_gene: TRBD1; CDR3nt: TGTGCCAGTACCCCGGGACAGGGCTACCTAATGAACACTGAAGCTTTCTTT; CDR3aa: CASTPGQGYLMNTEAFF
v_gene: TRBV4-2; abundance: NA; j_gene: TRBJ2-1; d_gene: TRBD2; CDR3nt: TGTGCCAGCAGCCCGGTTGGGCTAGCGGGAGCTGAGACTAATGAGCAGTTCTTC; CDR3aa: CASSPVGLAGAETNEQFF
v_gene: TRBV7-2; abundance: NA; j_gene: TRBJ1-2; d_gene: NA; CDR3nt: TGTGCCAGCAGCCTAACGGACACAAACTATGGCTACACCTTC; CDR3aa: CASSLTDTNYGYTF
v_gene: TRBV6-5; abundance: NA; j_gene: TRBJ2-3; d_gene: NA; CDR3nt: TGTGCCAGCATCGCGAGGACAGCCGAATTTCATACGCAGTATTTT; CDR3aa: CASIARTAEFHTQYF
v_gene: TRBV19; abundance: NA; j_gene: TRBJ2-3; d_gene: NA; CDR3nt: TGTGCCAGTAGGGGCGGGACCCGACGCACAGATACGCAGTATTTT; CDR3aa: CASRGGTRRTDTQYF
v_gene: TRBV7-3; abundance: NA; j_gene: TRBJ1-1; d_gene: NA; CDR3nt: TGTGCCAGCAGCCACGGATTGGGGGCCACTGAAGCTTTCTTT; CDR3aa: CASSHGLGATEAFF
v_gene: TRBV6-5; abundance: NA; j_gene: TRBJ2-7; d_gene: TRBD2; CDR3nt: TGTGCCAGCGGCGGGGAGGGTTACGAGCAGTACTTC; CDR3aa: CASGGEGYEQYF
v_gene: TRBV7-6; abundance: NA; j_gene: TRBJ1-3; d_gene: NA; CDR3nt: TGTGCCAGCAGCCCTGGACAGACTAACTCTGGAAACACCATATATTTT; CDR3aa: CASSPGQTNSGNTIYF
v_gene: TRBV5-1; abundance: NA; j_gene: TRBJ1-1; d_gene: NA; CDR3nt: TGCGCCAGCAGCTTGGAGGCCCGAGGGAACACTGAAGCTTTCTTT; CDR3aa: CASSLEARGNTEAFF
v_gene: TRBV6-5; abundance: NA; j_gene: TRBJ2-7; d_gene: NA; CDR3nt: TGTGCCAGCAGAAGGCCAGGGGTCTACGAGCAGTACTTC; CDR3aa: CASRRPGVYEQYF